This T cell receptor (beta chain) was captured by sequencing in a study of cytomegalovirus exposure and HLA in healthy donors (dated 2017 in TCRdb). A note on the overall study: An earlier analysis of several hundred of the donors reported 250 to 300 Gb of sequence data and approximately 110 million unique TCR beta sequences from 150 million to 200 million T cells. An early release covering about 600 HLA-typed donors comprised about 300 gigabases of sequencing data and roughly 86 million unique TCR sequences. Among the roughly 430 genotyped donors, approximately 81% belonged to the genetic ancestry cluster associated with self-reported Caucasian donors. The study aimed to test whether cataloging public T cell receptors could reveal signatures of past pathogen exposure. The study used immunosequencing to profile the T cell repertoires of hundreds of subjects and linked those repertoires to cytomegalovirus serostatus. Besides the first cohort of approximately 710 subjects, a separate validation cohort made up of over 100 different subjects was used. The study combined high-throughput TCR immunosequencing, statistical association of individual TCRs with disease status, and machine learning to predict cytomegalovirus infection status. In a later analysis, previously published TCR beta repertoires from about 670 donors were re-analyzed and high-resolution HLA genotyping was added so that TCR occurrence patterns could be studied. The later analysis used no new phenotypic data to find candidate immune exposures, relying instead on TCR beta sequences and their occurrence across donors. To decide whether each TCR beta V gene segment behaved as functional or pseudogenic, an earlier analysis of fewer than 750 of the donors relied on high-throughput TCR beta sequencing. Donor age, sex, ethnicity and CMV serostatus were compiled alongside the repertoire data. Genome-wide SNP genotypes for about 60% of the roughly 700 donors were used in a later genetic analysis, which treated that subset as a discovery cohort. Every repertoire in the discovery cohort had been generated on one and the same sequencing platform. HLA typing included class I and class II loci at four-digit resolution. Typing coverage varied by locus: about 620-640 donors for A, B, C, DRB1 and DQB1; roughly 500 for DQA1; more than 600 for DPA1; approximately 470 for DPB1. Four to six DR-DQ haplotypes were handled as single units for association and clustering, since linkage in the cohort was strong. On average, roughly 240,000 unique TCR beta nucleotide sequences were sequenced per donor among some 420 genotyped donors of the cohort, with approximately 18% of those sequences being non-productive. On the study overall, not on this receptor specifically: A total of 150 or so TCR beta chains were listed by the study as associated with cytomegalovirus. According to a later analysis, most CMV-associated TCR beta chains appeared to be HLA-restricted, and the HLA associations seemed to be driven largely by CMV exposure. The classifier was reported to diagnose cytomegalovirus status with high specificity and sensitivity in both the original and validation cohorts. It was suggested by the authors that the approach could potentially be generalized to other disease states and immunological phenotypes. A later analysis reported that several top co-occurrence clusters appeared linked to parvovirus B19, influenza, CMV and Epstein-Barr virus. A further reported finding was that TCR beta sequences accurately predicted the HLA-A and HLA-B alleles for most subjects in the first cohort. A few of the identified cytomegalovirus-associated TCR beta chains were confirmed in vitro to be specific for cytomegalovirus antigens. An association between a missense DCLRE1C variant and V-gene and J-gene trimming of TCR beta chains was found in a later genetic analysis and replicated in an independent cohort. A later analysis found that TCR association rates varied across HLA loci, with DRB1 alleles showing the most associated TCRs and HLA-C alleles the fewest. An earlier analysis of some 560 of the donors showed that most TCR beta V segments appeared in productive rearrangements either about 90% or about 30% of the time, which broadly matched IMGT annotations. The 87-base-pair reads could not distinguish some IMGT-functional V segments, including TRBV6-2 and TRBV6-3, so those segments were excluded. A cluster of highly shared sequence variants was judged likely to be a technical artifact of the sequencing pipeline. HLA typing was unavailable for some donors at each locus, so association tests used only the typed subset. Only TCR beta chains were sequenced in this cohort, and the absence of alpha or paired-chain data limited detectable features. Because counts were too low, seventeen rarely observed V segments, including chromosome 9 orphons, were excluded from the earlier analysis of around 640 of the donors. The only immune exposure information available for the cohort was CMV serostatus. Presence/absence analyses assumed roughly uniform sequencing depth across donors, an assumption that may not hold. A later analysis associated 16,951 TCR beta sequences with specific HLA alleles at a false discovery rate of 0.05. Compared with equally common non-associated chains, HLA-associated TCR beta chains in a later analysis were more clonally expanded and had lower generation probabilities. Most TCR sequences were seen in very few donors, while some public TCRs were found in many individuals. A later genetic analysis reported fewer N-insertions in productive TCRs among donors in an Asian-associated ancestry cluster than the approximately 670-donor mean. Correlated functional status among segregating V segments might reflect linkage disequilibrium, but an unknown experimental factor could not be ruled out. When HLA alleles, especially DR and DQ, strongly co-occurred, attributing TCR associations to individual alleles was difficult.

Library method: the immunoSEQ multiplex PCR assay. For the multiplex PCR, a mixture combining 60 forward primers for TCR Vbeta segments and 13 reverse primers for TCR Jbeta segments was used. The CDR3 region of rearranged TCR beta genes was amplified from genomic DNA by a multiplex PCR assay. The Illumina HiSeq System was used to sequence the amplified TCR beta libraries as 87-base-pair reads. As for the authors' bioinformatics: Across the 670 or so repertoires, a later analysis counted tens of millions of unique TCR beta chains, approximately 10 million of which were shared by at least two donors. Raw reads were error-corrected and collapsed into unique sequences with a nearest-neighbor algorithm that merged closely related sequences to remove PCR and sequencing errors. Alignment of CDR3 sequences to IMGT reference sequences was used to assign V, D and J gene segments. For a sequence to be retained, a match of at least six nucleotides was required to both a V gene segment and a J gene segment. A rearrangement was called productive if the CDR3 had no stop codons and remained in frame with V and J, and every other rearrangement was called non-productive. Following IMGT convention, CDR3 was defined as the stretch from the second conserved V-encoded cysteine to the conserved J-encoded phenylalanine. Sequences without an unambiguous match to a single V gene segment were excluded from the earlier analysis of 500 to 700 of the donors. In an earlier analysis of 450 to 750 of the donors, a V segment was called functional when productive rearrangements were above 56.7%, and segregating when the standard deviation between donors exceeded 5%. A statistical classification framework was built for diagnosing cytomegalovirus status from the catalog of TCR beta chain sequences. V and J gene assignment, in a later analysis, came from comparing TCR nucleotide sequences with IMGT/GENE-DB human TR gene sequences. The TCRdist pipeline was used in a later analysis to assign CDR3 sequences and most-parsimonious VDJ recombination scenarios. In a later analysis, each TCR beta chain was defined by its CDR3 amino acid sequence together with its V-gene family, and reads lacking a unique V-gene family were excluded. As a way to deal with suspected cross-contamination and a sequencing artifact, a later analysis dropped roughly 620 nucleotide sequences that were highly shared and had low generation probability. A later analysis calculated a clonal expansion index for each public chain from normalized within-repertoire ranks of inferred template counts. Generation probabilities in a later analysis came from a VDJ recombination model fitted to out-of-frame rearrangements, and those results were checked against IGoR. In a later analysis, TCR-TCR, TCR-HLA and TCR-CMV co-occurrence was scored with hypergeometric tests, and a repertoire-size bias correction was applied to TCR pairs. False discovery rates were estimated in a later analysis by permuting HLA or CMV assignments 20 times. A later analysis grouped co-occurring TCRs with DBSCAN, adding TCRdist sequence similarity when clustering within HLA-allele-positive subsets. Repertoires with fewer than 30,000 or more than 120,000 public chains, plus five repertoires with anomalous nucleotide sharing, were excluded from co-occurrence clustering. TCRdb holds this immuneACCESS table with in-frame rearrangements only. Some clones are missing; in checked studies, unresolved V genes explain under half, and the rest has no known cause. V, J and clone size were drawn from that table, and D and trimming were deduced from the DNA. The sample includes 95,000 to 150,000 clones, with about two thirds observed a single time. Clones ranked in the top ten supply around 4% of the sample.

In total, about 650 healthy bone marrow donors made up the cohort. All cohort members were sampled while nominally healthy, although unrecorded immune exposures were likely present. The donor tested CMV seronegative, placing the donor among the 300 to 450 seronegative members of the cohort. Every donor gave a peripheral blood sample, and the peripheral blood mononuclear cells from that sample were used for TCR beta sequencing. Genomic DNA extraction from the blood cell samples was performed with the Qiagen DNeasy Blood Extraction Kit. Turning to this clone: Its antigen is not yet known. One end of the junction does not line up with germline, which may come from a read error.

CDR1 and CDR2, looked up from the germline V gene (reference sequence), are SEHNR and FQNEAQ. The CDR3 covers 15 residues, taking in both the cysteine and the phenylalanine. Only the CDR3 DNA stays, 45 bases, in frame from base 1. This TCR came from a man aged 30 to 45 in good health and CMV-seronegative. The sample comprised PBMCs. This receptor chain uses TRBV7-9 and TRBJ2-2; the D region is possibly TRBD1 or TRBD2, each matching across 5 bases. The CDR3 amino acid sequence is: CSSSLALRDTGELFF. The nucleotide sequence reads TGTTCCAGCAGCTTAGCGCTCAGGGACACCGGGGAGCTGTTTTTT.